This T cell receptor beta chain was recovered during a study of CD4 and CD8 cells across lung adenocarcinoma regions (dated by TCRdb to 2017 to 2018). Regarding the research as a whole: Intratumor heterogeneity of the T cell receptor repertoire was examined by comparing tumor centers with tumor margins.

Taken from the germline V gene, the CDR1 and CDR2 loops are MNHNS and SASEGT. Counted from cysteine to phenylalanine, this CDR3 has 16 amino acids. The CDR3 DNA has 48 bases and is translated from base 1. V is trimmed back by 5 bases and J by 5 bases, and the junction contains 13 bases that no gene match accounts for. Patients with localized lung adenocarcinoma, a subtype of non-small cell lung cancer, were used as donors. Samples were obtained from the margins of localized lung adenocarcinomas. For TCR repertoire analysis, CD8+ T cells taken from tumor tissue were profiled apart from CD4+ T cells. The receptor library was made with PCR. Sequencing took place on a HiSeq X Ten. TCRdb ran its own pipeline on the public reads, namely fastp trimming at Q25 and MiXCR clone calling, and kept in-frame beta chains. Identical CDR3 protein sequences are pooled into one entry, listed with their most common genes and DNA. This sample gives more than 9,000 distinct CDR3 sequences in total; 47% of them show up just once. The top ten constitute 26% of the sample.

In its sample, this clonotype was seen a few times. The antigen it recognizes is unknown. Nothing much larger sits one base from this clone, and base qualities are not available. Sequences were obtained from CD8+ T cells from the margin of a lung tumor. What the cell subset or site label conveys for this sample: tumor margin region. The sequence derives from a female donor with lung adenocarcinoma. The CD4 and CD8 labels of this study may be unreliable. The chain is made from TRBV6-1 and TRBJ2-5; 8 bases in between match TRBD2. The sequenced DNA is TGTGCCAGCAGTCCCCGGGTGGCGGGGGGTCAGGAGACCCAGTACTTC. Its product reads: CASSPRVAGGQETQYF.